These 13 T cell receptor beta chains were sequenced from one sample in a study of radiotherapy plus CTLA-4 blockade in lung cancer. Sequenced by immunoSEQ multiplex PCR; TCRdb stores in-frame clones only, minus some. Seen here are 60,000 to 70,000 clones, 65% to 80% observed once, and the top ten hold under 10%. The source was peripheral blood, collected from a patient treated with radiotherapy plus ipilimumab. The receptors derive from a human donor with non-small cell lung cancer who had a complete response to radiotherapy plus ipilimumab.

The rearrangement uses TRBV7-2 and TRBJ1-2, with D possibly TRBD1 on 5 matching bases. In germline, CDR1 is SGHTA, CDR2 FQGNSA. The CDR3 extends over 16 amino acids. V was trimmed by 1 base and J by 4 bases, leaving 16 bases between them. CDR3 protein: CASSLDGGQGSYGYTF. The CDR3, as DNA: TGTGCCAGCAGCTTAGATGGTGGGCAGGGAAGCTATGGCTACACCTTC.

The V call is TRBV11-2, the J call TRBJ1-2; D unclear. There are 16 residues in the CDR3. Trimming removed 1 base from V and 0 bases from J, with 12 bases in between. CDR1 is SGHAT and CDR2 is FQNNGV in the germline V gene. The CDR3 nucleotides are TGTGCCAGCAGCTTAGGCAGACACGCGTCTAACTATGGCTACACCTTC. This translates into CASSLGRHASNYGYTF.

V is TRBV7-2 and J is TRBJ1-1; tentative D call: TRBD1 (6 bases). The CDR3 consists of 14 residues. The V and J ends lost 2 bases and 5 bases respectively, with 12 bases between them. CDR1 SGHTA and CDR2 FQGNSA come from the germline V gene. As DNA, the CDR3 is TGTGCCAGCAGCTTACACAGGGTGGGTACTGAAGCTTTCTTT. This encodes CASSLHRVGTEAFF.

V usage is TRBV9 and J usage is TRBJ2-5; 8 bases are a match to TRBD1. This CDR3 has 16 amino acids. J lost 4 bases, V lost 0 bases, and 8 bases had no gene match. Germline-derived CDR1 and CDR2 are SGDLS and YYNGEE. The CDR3 loop is CASSVEGQGRLETQYF. In DNA form, the CDR3 reads TGTGCCAGCAGCGTAGAAGGACAGGGTCGGTTAGAGACCCAGTACTTC.

The chain employs TRBV2 and TRBJ1-4; no clear D. Germline assignment: CDR1 SNHLY and CDR2 FYNNEI. V lost 8 bases and J 0 bases, leaving 13 bases between the germline ends. The CDR3 extends over 15 amino acids. This CDR3 reads CASVDGIATNEKLFF. As DNA, the CDR3 is TGTGCCAGCGTTGATGGGATTGCAACTAATGAAAAACTGTTTTTT.

V gene TRBV12-5 combines with J gene TRBJ2-6, with D possibly TRBD1 on 6 matching bases. Germline V CDR1 and CDR2: LGHNT, FRNRAP. V was pared by 6 bases and J by 4 bases, with 13 bases between. CDR3 size: 15 residues. CDR3 loop: CASGPTGTGANVLTF. CDR3 in DNA: TGTGCTAGTGGCCCAACAGGGACGGGGGCCAACGTCCTGACTTTC.

The rearrangement joins TRBV7-8 to TRBJ2-1; 10 bases line up with TRBD2. Germline loops: CDR1 SGHVS, CDR2 FQNEAQ. This CDR3 is built from 14 residues. The J segment lost 5 bases and the V segment lost 5 bases, leaving 3 bases of the junction unmatched. In nucleotides, the CDR3 is TGTGCCAGCAGCACTAGCGGGAACCACAATGAGCAGTTCTTC. It encodes CASSTSGNHNEQFF.

This CDR3 reads CASSLRSGTGFNSPLHF. The CDR3, as DNA: TGTGCCAGCAGCTTAAGATCCGGGACAGGGTTTAATTCACCCCTCCACTTT. V gene TRBV7-2 combines with J gene TRBJ1-6; 9 nucleotides line up with TRBD1. The junction had 8 bases not matched to a gene; V was cut back by 2 bases and J by 6 bases. Germline CDR1 is SGHTA and CDR2 is FQGNSA. The CDR3 runs 17 residues.

This rearrangement joins TRBV10-3 to TRBJ1-1; D uncertain. In germline, CDR1 is ENHRY, CDR2 SYGVKD. This CDR3 is 12 amino acids long. Trimming left V 2 bases short and J 10 bases short, with 11 bases between. The CDR3 DNA is TGTGCCATCAGTGAGAATCCGGGCGGAGCTTTCTTT. This sequence encodes CAISENPGGAFF.

The rearrangement links TRBV7-9 to TRBJ2-3; no clear D gene. V lost 7 bases and J lost 8, with 19 bases in between. Germline assignment: CDR1 SEHNR and CDR2 FQNEAQ (reference sequence). The CDR3 totals 14 residues. The CDR3 coding sequence is TGTGCCAGCACCCAGAGTCAGGAGAGAGGTACGCAGTATTTT. It is translated as CASTQSQERGTQYF. Using reference TRBV7-9 and TRBJ2-3 for the parts outside the CDR3, the full variable domain is DTGVSQNPRHKITKRGQNVTFRCDPISEHNRLYWYRQTLGQGPEFLTYFQNEAQLEKSRLLSDRFSAERPKGSFSTLEIQRTEQGDSAMYLCASTQSQERGTQYFGPGTRLTVL.

The chain employs TRBV28 and TRBJ1-2; 10 bases align to TRBD1. V lost 7 bases, J lost 4 bases, and 9 bases stayed unmatched. The germline V gene has CDR1 MDHEN and CDR2 SYDVKM. The CDR3 runs to 15 residues. CDR3 sequence reads: CASTSPGQGIYGYTF. Here the CDR3 DNA reads TGTGCCAGCACCTCTCCGGGACAGGGGATCTATGGCTACACCTTC.

The rearrangement uses TRBV11-3 and TRBJ2-3; D is possibly TRBD2 (5 bases). V lost 5 bases and J 3 bases, leaving 6 bases between the germline ends. This CDR3 has 12 amino acids. Germline CDR1 and CDR2: SGHNT and YENEEA. The CDR3 region has the DNA TGTGCCAGCAGCCGGGGAACAGATACGCAGTATTTT. It translates to CASSRGTDTQYF.

This clone appeared a few times. The CDR3: CASSLSGQADEKLFF. DNA for the CDR3: TGCGCCAGCAGCCTCTCGGGACAGGCGGATGAAAAACTGTTTTTT. The rearrangement links TRBV4-1 to TRBJ1-4, with 8 bases identical to TRBD1. The CDR3 is made up of 15 amino acids. V was clipped by 4 bases and J by 6 bases; unmatched bases: 7. Germline loops: CDR1 MGHRA, CDR2 YSYEKL.